These 22 T cell receptor beta chains came from one sample sequenced in a study of blood T cell repertoires in COVID-19. Clones were read by immunoSEQ multiplex PCR, and TCRdb kept only the in-frame ones, dropping some. The sample includes some 340,000 clones, 90% seen only once; the top ten take 3.9%. Input material: PBMCs or T cells enriched from blood (not recorded which). The receptors were sampled from a woman aged 25 to 39 who had been exposed to COVID-19.

The chain joins TRBV4-1 to TRBJ2-3; D gene unclear. The CDR3 contains 16 residues. CDR1 and CDR2 (germline): MGHRA, YSYEKL. V lost 1 base, J lost 2 bases, and 13 bases lay in between. DNA for the CDR3: TGCGCCAGCAGCCAAGTGGGCTCGCGCCTCACAGATACGCAGTATTTT. This sequence encodes CASSQVGSRLTDTQYF.

This clone was seen just once. The rearrangement links TRBV7-6 to TRBJ1-2; possibly TRBD1 for D (6 bases). V lost 1 base, J lost 5 bases, and 11 bases lay in between. The CDR3 is made up of 14 amino acids. CDR1 is SGHVS and CDR2 is FNYEAQ in the germline V gene. The CDR3 is CASSLGRGGYGYTF. The CDR3, as DNA: TGTGCCAGCAGCTTAGGCAGGGGAGGGTATGGCTACACCTTC.

This clone was recorded once. This sequence joins TRBV7-8 and TRBJ2-3; 11 nucleotides match TRBD2. This CDR3 has 20 amino acids. The germline V gene encodes CDR1 SGHVS and CDR2 FQNEAQ. Unmatched junction bases numbered 16, after V lost 5 bases and J lost 0 bases. The CDR3 sequence: CASSPRLAGRGTTSTDTQYF. CDR3 DNA sequence: TGTGCCAGCAGCCCTCGACTAGCGGGGAGGGGGACCACTAGCACAGATACGCAGTATTTT.

This chain links TRBV9 with TRBJ1-1; no clear D. Germline CDR1 reads SGDLS; CDR2 reads YYNGEE. The CDR3 totals 13 residues. V was cut by 1 base and J by 3 bases, with 7 bases left in between. CDR3 loop: CASSVLPYTEAFF. DNA for the CDR3: TGTGCCAGCAGCGTACTTCCGTACACTGAAGCTTTCTTT.

The J gene is TRBJ1-4, the V gene TRBV5-1; TRBD1 is a possible D gene (5 bases). V was clipped by 0 bases and J by 7 bases, with 13 bases between them. The CDR3 sequence is 15 residues long. Germline CDR1 and CDR2: SGHRS and YFSETQ. CDR3 sequence: CASSLEAGSGEKLFF. As DNA, the CDR3 is TGCGCCAGCAGCTTGGAGGCAGGGTCGGGTGAAAAACTGTTTTTT.

The gene calls are TRBV11-2 and TRBJ1-2; 7 bases match TRBD1. After removal of 5 bases from V and 2 bases from J, the junction contained 8 bases not matched to a gene. There are 15 residues in the CDR3. The germline V gene encodes CDR1 SGHAT and CDR2 FQNNGV. CDR3 protein: CASSLTGAANYGYTF. For the CDR3, the DNA is TGTGCCAGCAGCCTTACAGGGGCGGCAAACTATGGCTACACCTTC. The full variable domain, with the rest looked up from reference TRBV11-2 and TRBJ1-2, is EAGVAQSPRYKIIEKRQSVAFWCNPISGHATLYWYQQILGQGPKLLIQFQNNGVVDDSQLPKDRFSAERLKGVDSTLKIQPAKLEDSAVYLCASSLTGAANYGYTFGSGTRLTVV.

This clone was detected only once. The rearrangement links TRBV7-9 to TRBJ2-2; 8 bases fit TRBD2. Looked up from germline, CDR1 is SEHNR and CDR2 is FQNEAQ (reference sequence). The CDR3 loop spans 16 amino acids. Losses at the gene ends were 7 bases for V and 2 bases for J; bases not matched to a gene: 9. This CDR3 reads CASTLSAGENTGELFF. CDR3 nucleotide sequence: TGTGCCAGCACCCTTTCAGCGGGGGAAAACACCGGGGAGCTGTTTTTT.

The chain links TRBV4-2 to TRBJ2-5; D is undetermined. The CDR3 is made up of 14 amino acids. Trimming took 0 bases from V and 5 from J, leaving 10 bases between them. Germline CDR1 and CDR2: LGHNA and YNFKEQ. CDR3 in DNA: TGTGCCAGCAGCCAAGATGACCTCGGGGAGACCCAGTACTTC. It specifies CASSQDDLGETQYF.

In its sample, this clone was seen once. This sequence joins TRBV7-9 and TRBJ1-6, with D unclear. The germline gives CDR1 SEHNR, CDR2 FQNEAQ (reference sequence). Between the trimmed V and J ends, which lost 5 bases and 7 bases, there was a span of 15 bases. The CDR3 consists of 15 residues. CDR3 nucleotides: TGTGCCAGCAGCCCTCCCGGGAGCCCGAATTCACCCCTCCACTTT. This codes for CASSPPGSPNSPLHF.

The chain has TRBV9 and TRBJ2-5; 7 bases are a match to TRBD2. The CDR3 is 16 amino acids. Unmatched junction bases numbered 11, after V lost 2 bases and J lost 4 bases. The germline CDR1 and CDR2 sequences are SGDLS and YYNGEE. The CDR3 protein is CASSVDLGGDGETQYF. The CDR3 nucleotides are TGTGCCAGCAGCGTGGACCTGGGGGGGGACGGAGAGACCCAGTACTTC.

This sequence joins TRBV9 and TRBJ2-2; D is perhaps TRBD1 (6 bases). The CDR3 runs to 16 residues. Germline V gene data show CDR1 as SGDLS and CDR2 as YYNGEE. Trimming cost V 4 bases and J 0 bases, with 13 bases left between them. CDR3 DNA sequence: TGTGCCAGCAGCCCTTGGGACACCCCGAACACCGGGGAGCTGTTTTTT. It encodes CASSPWDTPNTGELFF. The full variable domain, its missing parts supplied by reference TRBV9 and TRBJ2-2, is DSGVTQTPKHLITATGQRVTLRCSPRSGDLSVYWYQQSLDQGLQFLIQYYNGEERAKGNILERFSAQQFPDLHSELNLSSLELGDSALYFCASSPWDTPNTGELFFGEGSRLTVL.

This sequence joins TRBV2 and TRBJ2-3; D is possibly TRBD1 (6 bases). Germline values: CDR1 SNHLY, CDR2 FYNNEI. Trimming shortened V by 5 bases and J by 4 bases, and 16 bases separated the two germline ends. The CDR3 runs 15 residues. CDR3 coding DNA: TGTGCCAGCAGTCCGGACAGTCCTATAGCAGATACGCAGTATTTT. Protein product: CASSPDSPIADTQYF.

The genes are TRBV11-2 and TRBJ1-2; no firm D call. The CDR3 runs 13 residues. The germline CDR1 and CDR2 sequences are SGHAT and FQNNGV. Trimming took 2 bases from V and 8 from J, leaving 12 bases between them. CDR3 bases: TGTGCCAGCAGCTTATCGAGGGCTTGGGGCTACACCTTC. Amino acid sequence: CASSLSRAWGYTF.

The chain recombines TRBV15 with TRBJ1-3; D unresolved. This CDR3 contains 15 residues. V was pared by 0 bases and J by 0 bases, with 6 bases between. The V gene's germline CDR1 is LNHNV and CDR2 YYDKDF (reference sequence). The CDR3 spells CATSRETGSGNTIYF. DNA of the CDR3: TGTGCCACCAGCAGAGAAACCGGCTCTGGAAACACCATATATTTT.

The chain recombines TRBV2 with TRBJ1-5; TRBD1 agrees at 7 bases. The CDR3 is 14 residues long. V was clipped by 2 bases and J by 2 bases; unmatched bases: 0. The germline V gene encodes CDR1 SNHLY and CDR2 FYNNEI. The DNA for the CDR3 is TGTGCCAGCAGTGAACAGGGGGGCAATCAGCCCCAGCATTTT. Translating gives CASSEQGGNQPQHF.

V is TRBV12-3 or TRBV12-4 and J is TRBJ2-2; D unclear. The CDR3 sequence is 13 residues long. Trimming cost V 5 bases and J 0 bases, with 4 bases left between them. This CDR3 is CASSPTNTGELFF. The CDR3 coding sequence is TGTGCCAGCAGTCCAACGAACACCGGGGAGCTGTTTTTT.

The chain joins TRBV27 to TRBJ2-1; D remains unclear. The CDR3 spans 15 residues. CDR1 is MNHEY, CDR2 SMNVEV, per germline (reference sequence). The ends were cut back, 6 bases at V and 2 bases at J, with 14 bases in the middle. The CDR3 DNA sequence: TGTGCCAGCAGATTTACAGCCGGAACCTACAATGAGCAGTTCTTC. Its protein product is CASRFTAGTYNEQFF.

This sequence joins TRBV21-1 and TRBJ2-3; TRBD1, as called in the table, went unchecked against the DNA. TRBV21-1 represents a pseudogene. This CDR3 is 18 amino acids long. CDR3 sequence reads: CASSPRDRDLTSTDTQYF. The CDR3 DNA sequence: TGTGCCAGCAGCCCGCGGGACAGAGACTTAACTAGCACAGATACGCAGTATTTT.

The chain couples TRBV7-9 to TRBJ2-6; 7 nucleotides align to TRBD2. Germline values: CDR1 SEHNR, CDR2 FQNEAQ (reference sequence). V was pared by 7 bases and J by 0 bases, with 12 bases of the junction left unmatched. This CDR3 contains 18 residues. CDR3 DNA: TGTGCCAGCACCGGGGGGATGACGGAGTACTCTGGGGCCAACGTCCTGACTTTC. It yields the protein CASTGGMTEYSGANVLTF.

CDR3 loop: CASSHLTGSAFF. The CDR3 nucleotides are TGTGCCAGCAGCCACCTGACAGGGTCCGCTTTCTTT. J is TRBJ1-1 and V is TRBV3-1 (or the pseudogene TRBV3-2); 7 nucleotides line up with TRBD1. V dropped 3 bases and J dropped 11; count of bases not matched to a gene: 6. This CDR3 has 12 amino acids. CDR1 and CDR2 (germline): LGHDT, YNNKEL (reference sequence).

This sequence joins TRBV5-4 and TRBJ1-2; the match to TRBD1 covers 7 bases. Germline CDR1 is SGHNT and CDR2 is YYREEE (reference sequence). The V and J ends lost 1 base and 7 bases, in that order; junction bases with no gene match: 13. This CDR3 has 16 amino acids. The CDR3 spells CASSLRRTGPLSGYTF. CDR3 nucleotide sequence: TGTGCCAGCAGCTTGAGACGGACAGGCCCGCTATCTGGCTACACCTTC.

This chain links TRBV2 with TRBJ1-1, with D uncertain. The CDR3 is made up of 12 amino acids. V was shortened by 6 bases and J by 4 bases, with 9 bases between the two germline ends. Germline V gene data show CDR1 as SNHLY and CDR2 as FYNNEI. The CDR3 reads CASRAPGTEAFF. The CDR3 DNA is TGTGCCAGCAGAGCACCAGGCACTGAAGCTTTCTTT.